This TCR beta chain was observed in a study of blood T cell repertoires in COVID-19. Overall study context: The origin of the acute and convalescent COVID-19 samples was the United States, Italy and Spain.

As processed by the authors: Estimated nucleated cell counts came from reference gene primer amplification. Produced via immunoSEQ multiplex PCR; TCRdb's table is partial and in-frame only. That table furnishes V, J and clone size, whereas the DNA furnished D and trimming. The table shows 350,000 or so clones, with 92% occurring only once. Either two negative PCRs, clearance, or symptom resolution qualified Cohort 3 donors as recovered. The V and J ends lost 4 bases and 9 bases respectively, with 17 bases between them. The CDR3 spans 14 residues. Germline V gives CDR1 SGHNT, CDR2 YYREEE (reference sequence).

The V call is TRBV5-4, the J call TRBJ2-1; D gene ambiguous. What was sequenced was PBMCs or T cells enriched from blood (not recorded which). The source of this sequence is a woman aged 25-40 years who had recovered from COVID-19. DNA of the CDR3: TGTGCCAGCAGCACCCCCGGCCGGCTAGGTGAGCAGTTCTTC. It encodes CASSTPGRLGEQFF. Combining the CDR3 with reference TRBV5-4 and TRBJ2-1 gives the whole variable domain ETGVTQSPTHLIKTRGQQVTLRCSSQSGHNTVSWYQQALGQGPQFIFQYYREEENGRGNFPPRFSGLQFPNYSSELNVNALELDDSALYLCASSTPGRLGEQFFGPGTRLTVL.